The 21 T cell receptor beta chains below all came from one sample that was sequenced in a study of long-term antiretroviral therapy in people with HIV. Sequencing relied on immunoSEQ assay v3.0, run at survey level. Here immunoSEQ multiplex PCR was the method, and the copy in TCRdb shows in-frame clones only, minus some. This sample has 40,000 to 45,000 clones, with about 96% found just once. The specimen was unsorted PBMCs, collected 3.7 years after starting antiretroviral therapy. These receptors all come from a woman aged 45-59 years with HIV.

This clone was seen once. The chain recombines TRBV7-2 with TRBJ2-5; 7 bases are a match to TRBD2. Trimming removed 4 bases from V and 2 bases from J; junction bases left unmatched: 4. The CDR3 sequence is 14 residues long. Germline V gene data show CDR1 as SGHTA and CDR2 as FQGNSA. CDR3 amino acids: CASSSLRGQETQYF. In DNA form, the CDR3 reads TGTGCCAGCAGCTCACTGCGGGGGCAAGAGACCCAGTACTTC.

This clone appeared once. The rearrangement uses TRBV30 and TRBJ1-2; 7 bases are a match to TRBD1. The V segment lost 0 bases and the J segment 2 bases; nucleotides outside the gene matches: 6. CDR3 length: 15 amino acids. The germline V gene encodes CDR1 GTSNPN and CDR2 SVGIG (reference sequence). CDR3 residues: CAWSVQGLGNYGYTF. The CDR3 DNA is TGTGCCTGGAGTGTACAGGGGCTAGGGAACTATGGCTACACCTTC.

The chain has TRBV11-2 and TRBJ1-6; 7 bases line up with TRBD1. The CDR3 length is 14 residues. V lost 5 bases, J lost 8 bases, and 6 bases stayed unmatched. CDR1 is SGHAT and CDR2 is FQNNGV in the germline V gene. Here the CDR3 DNA reads TGTGCCAGCAGCCCTGGACAGGCCTATTCACCCCTCCACTTT. Translation: CASSPGQAYSPLHF. Looking up the rest from reference TRBV11-2 and TRBJ1-6 gives the full variable domain: EAGVAQSPRYKIIEKRQSVAFWCNPISGHATLYWYQQILGQGPKLLIQFQNNGVVDDSQLPKDRFSAERLKGVDSTLKIQPAKLEDSAVYLCASSPGQAYSPLHFGNGTRLTVT.

In this sample, this clone turned up once. The chain links TRBV19 to TRBJ1-1, with D maybe TRBD1 (6 bases). The germline V and J ends were trimmed by 5 bases and 1 base, with 11 bases remaining between them. The CDR3 loop spans 14 amino acids. CDR1 and CDR2 from the germline V gene are LNHDA and SQIVND (reference sequence). CDR3 residues: CASSAQGGNTEAFF. CDR3 coding DNA: TGTGCCAGTAGTGCACAGGGAGGGAACACTGAAGCTTTCTTT.

This chain uses TRBV11-2 with TRBJ2-1, with 8 bases fitting TRBD2. Germline CDR1 is SGHAT and CDR2 is FQNNGV. There are 16 residues in the CDR3. The V gene end was trimmed by 5 bases and the J gene end by 6 bases; junction bases not matched to a gene: 12. The chain's CDR3 is CASSPSDRGGVNEQFF. CDR3 sequence (DNA): TGTGCCAGCAGCCCTAGTGACCGGGGGGGGGTCAATGAGCAGTTCTTC.

This clone was seen once. The chain uses TRBV10-2 and TRBJ1-2, with D uncertain. Germline CDR1 WSHSY, CDR2 SAAADI. The V gene lost 3 bases and the J gene lost 5 bases, with 19 bases spanning the gap. There are 16 residues in the CDR3. CDR3 in amino acids: CASSELRVGGKYGYTF. The CDR3 bases are TGCGCCAGCAGTGAATTGAGGGTCGGAGGCAAATATGGCTACACCTTC.

The rearrangement links TRBV27 to TRBJ1-6; 8 bases are shared with TRBD1. Trimming cost V 6 bases and J 0 bases; bases outside gene matches: 4. This CDR3 is built from 16 residues. CDR1 and CDR2 from the germline V gene are MNHEY and SMNVEV (reference sequence). The CDR3 is CASRWTGLSYNSPLHF. CDR3 in DNA: TGTGCCAGCAGATGGACAGGGCTCTCCTATAATTCACCCCTCCACTTT.

The V and J genes are TRBV5-1 and TRBJ2-7, with no clear D. CDR1 and CDR2 (germline): SGHRS, YFSETQ. V shed 0 bases and J shed 0 bases, with 7 bases lying between them. The CDR3 is made up of 14 amino acids. CDR3 sequence reads: CASSLGRSSYEQYF. DNA for the CDR3: TGCGCCAGCAGCTTGGGAAGGAGCTCCTACGAGCAGTACTTC.

The genes are TRBV19 and TRBJ2-7; D possibly uses TRBD1 or TRBD2 (5 bases each). The CDR3 is 13 amino acids. Deletions cut 6 bases from V and 2 bases from J, with 11 bases between. CDR1 is LNHDA, CDR2 SQIVND, per germline (reference sequence). The CDR3 reads CASSRDGTYEQYF. The CDR3 DNA sequence: TGTGCCAGTAGCCGGGACGGAACCTACGAGCAGTACTTC. Combining the CDR3 with reference TRBV19 and TRBJ2-7 gives the whole variable domain DGGITQSPKYLFRKEGQNVTLSCEQNLNHDAMYWYRQDPGQGLRLIYYSQIVNDFQKGDIAEGYSVSREKKESFPLTVTSAQKNPTAFYLCASSRDGTYEQYFGPGTRLTVT.

The chain recombines TRBV10-3 with TRBJ2-2; the D is unclear. The ends were cut back, 6 bases at V and 1 base at J, with 9 bases in the middle. CDR3 length equals 14 residues. CDR1 and CDR2 from the germline V gene are ENHRY and SYGVKD. The CDR3 DNA reads TGTGCCATCAGCTGGACGGGGAACACCGGGGAGCTGTTTTTT. This sequence encodes CAISWTGNTGELFF.

V and J are TRBV29-1 and TRBJ1-1; D not certain. Germline V CDR1 and CDR2: SQVTM, ANQGSEA. The V gene lost 1 base and the J gene lost 2 bases, with 8 bases spanning the gap. The CDR3 sequence is 13 residues long. The CDR3 sequence is CSVEAGINTEAFF. In DNA, the CDR3 is TGCAGCGTTGAAGCAGGAATAAACACTGAAGCTTTCTTT.

The chain employs TRBV6-5 and TRBJ2-7; 8 positions agree with TRBD1. V lost 6 bases, J lost 0 bases, and 7 bases stayed unmatched. The CDR3 has 15 amino acids. Germline V lookup: CDR1 MNHEY, CDR2 SVGAGI. The CDR3 region is CASRPPRGRSYEQYF. The CDR3 DNA reads as TGTGCCAGCAGGCCCCCCAGGGGGCGCTCCTACGAGCAGTACTTC.

V and J are TRBV2 and TRBJ1-4, with 8 bases that match TRBD1. The CDR3 loop spans 16 amino acids. The V segment lost 7 bases and the J segment 3 bases; nucleotides outside the gene matches: 10. Germline loops: CDR1 SNHLY, CDR2 FYNNEI. The CDR3 protein is CASTAPSTGANEKLFF. DNA of the CDR3: TGTGCCAGCACGGCCCCATCGACAGGGGCTAATGAAAAACTGTTTTTT.

The V gene is TRBV5-6, the J gene TRBJ2-4, with a tentative D call TRBD2 (6 bases). Germline values: CDR1 SGHDT, CDR2 YYEEEE. Trimming removed 3 bases at V and 8 bases at J, with 18 bases between. The CDR3 is 15 amino acids. DNA of the CDR3: TGTGCCAGCAGCTCCACGGGCGGGGAGAGGGACATTCAGTACTTC. This codes for CASSSTGGERDIQYF. Full variable domain (remainder filled in from reference TRBV5-6 and TRBJ2-4): DAGVTQSPTHLIKTRGQQVTLRCSPKSGHDTVSWYQQALGQGPQFIFQYYEEEERQRGNFPDRFSGHQFPNYSSELNVNALLLGDSALYLCASSSTGGERDIQYFGAGTRLSVL.

The rearrangement uses TRBV9 and TRBJ1-1; possible D gene TRBD1, 5 bases. The V end lost 0 bases, the J end lost 0 bases, and 12 bases lay between the germline ends. Germline V gene lookup returns CDR1 SGDLS and CDR2 YYNGEE. CDR3 length equals 16 residues. CDR3 coding DNA: TGTGCCAGCAGCGTAGGGCAGGGTCGGATGAACACTGAAGCTTTCTTT. It yields the protein CASSVGQGRMNTEAFF.

V is TRBV29-1 and J is TRBJ1-2; TRBD1 agrees at 10 bases. V trimming: 6 bases; J trimming: 2 bases; junction bases outside the gene matches: 3. Germline CDR1 reads SQVTM; CDR2 reads ANQGSEA. This CDR3 spans 13 amino acids. CDR3 DNA: TGCAGCGTCAGGGACAGGGGCAACTATGGCTACACCTTC. Its translation is CSVRDRGNYGYTF.

The chain couples TRBV27 to TRBJ1-1, with 7 bases aligning to TRBD1. The CDR3 spans 15 residues. In germline, CDR1 is MNHEY, CDR2 SMNVEV (reference sequence). V shed 5 bases, J shed 0 bases, and the junction held 6 bases outside the gene matches. The CDR3 reads CASSLRGQMNTEAFF. The CDR3 coding sequence is TGTGCCAGCAGTCTACGGGGACAGATGAACACTGAAGCTTTCTTT.

The genes are TRBV5-1 and TRBJ2-3, with TRBD2 matching 8 bases. The CDR3 totals 17 residues. Germline CDR1 reads SGHRS; CDR2 reads YFSETQ. The V gene end was trimmed by 0 bases and the J gene end by 2 bases; junction bases not matched to a gene: 8. CDR3 nucleotides: TGCGCCAGCAGCTTGGGGGATGCGGGGGGCCCCACAGATACGCAGTATTTT. Its translation is CASSLGDAGGPTDTQYF.

The chain couples TRBV11-2 to TRBJ2-5, with D perhaps TRBD2 (7 bases). Germline CDR1 is SGHAT and CDR2 is FQNNGV. The CDR3 runs to 14 residues. V lost 3 bases to trimming and J lost 5 bases, with 13 bases between them. DNA for the CDR3: TGTGCCAGCAGCTTGACGGGGGGCTGGGAGACCCAGTACTTC. Its translation is CASSLTGGWETQYF.

V gene TRBV7-2 combines with J gene TRBJ2-3, with no clear D. The germline gives CDR1 SGHTA, CDR2 FQGNSA. V lost 5 bases, J lost 1 base, and 7 bases lay in between. The CDR3 extends over 13 amino acids. This CDR3 is CASSLDGTDTQYF. The DNA of the CDR3 is TGTGCCAGCAGCCTGGACGGCACAGATACGCAGTATTTT.

The V and J genes are TRBV2 and TRBJ1-1, with TRBD1 matching 9 bases. The J segment lost 0 bases and the V segment lost 7 bases, leaving 6 bases of the junction unmatched. The CDR3 is made up of 15 amino acids. Germline loops: CDR1 SNHLY, CDR2 FYNNEI. The CDR3 region is CASMGTGSMNTEAFF. DNA of the CDR3: TGTGCCAGCATGGGGACAGGGTCTATGAACACTGAAGCTTTCTTT.